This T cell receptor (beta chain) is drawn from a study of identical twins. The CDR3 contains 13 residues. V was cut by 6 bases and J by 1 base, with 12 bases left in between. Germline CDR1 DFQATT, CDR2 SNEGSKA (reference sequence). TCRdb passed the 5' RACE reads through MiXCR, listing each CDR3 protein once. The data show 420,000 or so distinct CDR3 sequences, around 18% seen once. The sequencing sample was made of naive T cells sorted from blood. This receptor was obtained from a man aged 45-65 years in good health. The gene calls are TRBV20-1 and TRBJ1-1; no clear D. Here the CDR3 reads CSAEGKGNTEAFF. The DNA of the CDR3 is TGCAGTGCCGAGGGTAAGGGGAACACTGAAGCTTTCTTT.